This T cell receptor (beta chain) appears in the sequencing data of a study of T cells in tuberculosis. TCR-alpha and TCR-beta chains were sequenced unpaired. The method was immunoSEQ multiplex PCR; TCRdb's version includes in-frame clones alone and lacks a portion of them. This repertoire shows 54,000 or so clones, around 81% found once; its top ten account for 9.5% to 15%. Cells were sorted from thawed PBMC rested overnight and stained with GMM-loaded CD1B tetramer, viability dye and anti-CD3. The CD1B tetramers carried C32 glucose monomycolate purified from Rhodococcus equi. CDR1 and CDR2 (germline): SGHTA, FQGTGA. The germline V and J ends were trimmed by 4 bases and 0 bases, with 5 bases remaining between them. CDR3 length: 13 residues.

Material: CD1b-GMM tetramer-negative cells sorted from PBMCs. The origin of this receptor is an adult woman with latent tuberculosis. The J gene is TRBJ2-3, the V gene TRBV7-3; D gene ambiguous. The CDR3 DNA reads as TGTGCCAGCAGCTCTTCTAGCACAGATACGCAGTATTTT. As protein: CASSSSSTDTQYF.